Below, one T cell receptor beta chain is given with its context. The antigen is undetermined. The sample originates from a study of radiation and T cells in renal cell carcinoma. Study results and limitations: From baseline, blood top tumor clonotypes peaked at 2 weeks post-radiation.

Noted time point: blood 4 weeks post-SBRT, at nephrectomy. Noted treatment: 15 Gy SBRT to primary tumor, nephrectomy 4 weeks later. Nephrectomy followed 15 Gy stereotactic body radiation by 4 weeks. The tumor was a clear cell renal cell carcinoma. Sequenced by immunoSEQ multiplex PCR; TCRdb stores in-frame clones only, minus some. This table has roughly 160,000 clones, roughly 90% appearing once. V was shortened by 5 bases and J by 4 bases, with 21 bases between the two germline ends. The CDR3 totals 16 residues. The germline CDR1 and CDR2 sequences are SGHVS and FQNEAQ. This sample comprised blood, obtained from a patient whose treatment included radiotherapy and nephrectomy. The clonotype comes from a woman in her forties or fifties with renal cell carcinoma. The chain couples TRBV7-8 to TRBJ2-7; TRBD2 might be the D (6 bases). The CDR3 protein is CASSPGVHPSKYEQYF. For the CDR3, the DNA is TGTGCCAGCAGCCCGGGGGTGCATCCGTCGAAATACGAGCAGTACTTC.